This T cell receptor beta chain is from a study of regulatory T cells in long-lasting Graves disease (dated by TCRdb to the early 2020s). Regarding the research as a whole: Patients with newly diagnosed Graves' disease had been on antithyroid drugs for under 3 months. Peripheral blood TCR sequencing and RNA sequencing compared persistent Graves' disease patients with newly diagnosed Graves' disease patients. The study took place in China and was registered as a clinical trial. A total of 33 samples underwent TCR sequencing, from about 13 patients with persistent Graves' disease and about 20 patients with newly diagnosed Graves' disease.

Broad study findings and their caveats: Lower TCR Shannon entropy and fewer highly expanded clones were observed in persistent Graves' disease patients than in newly diagnosed patients, which suggested clonal expansion. The study examined only peripheral blood because the primary lesion, thyroid tissue, could not be accessed. Persistent disease showed preferential use of TRBV28, TRBJ1-2 and TRBJ2-5, whereas newly diagnosed disease favored TRBV20-1 and TRBJ2-1. A larger number of public clonotypes was shared among persistent patients (fewer than 3,000) than among newly diagnosed patients (about 990). Only the TCR beta chain was sequenced and analyzed. The small sample size was acknowledged by the authors as a limitation that may reduce accuracy.

According to the germline V gene, CDR1 reads SGHRS and CDR2 reads YFSETQ. The CDR3 goes from the cysteine to the phenylalanine over 12 residues. Only the CDR3 region is kept as DNA, spanning 36 bases read in frame from base 1. The trim is 7 bases for V and 4 bases for J, with a gap of 12 bases between the germline ends. The time point label here, explained by the study, means: newly diagnosed GD, antithyroid drugs for less than 3 months. For both TCR sequencing and RNA sequencing, RNA was extracted from PBMCs using TRIzol. The diagnosis of Graves' disease was made according to American Thyroid Association guidelines. Patients were recruited from an endocrinology department in Xi'an, China. Each patient gave approximately 10 milliliters of peripheral blood, collected in an EDTA anticoagulant tube. Ficoll Paque Plus density gradient separation was used to isolate PBMCs, and no further T cell sorting was done. RNA quality was checked with an Agilent 2100 Bioanalyzer and agarose gel, and concentration with a NanoDrop 2000.

Receptor libraries were prepared by multiplex PCR. Sequencing took place on an Illumina HiSeq 4000. iRepertoire HTBI primers and Arm-PCR amplification of CDR3 regions were used to construct TCR beta libraries. Gel purification was performed on PCR products prior to sequencing. In the original analysis: A total of 62 TRBV and more than twelve TRBJ segments were identified across samples and were used for gene usage analysis of CDR3 amino acid clonotypes. Filtered high-quality paired reads were merged into contigs using COPE and FqMerger. Contigs were aligned with BLAST to IMGT TRBV, TRBD and TRBJ reference genes, and CDR3 was defined per IMGT. Highly expanded clones were defined as clonotypes with a frequency above 0.1%. Repertoire diversity was measured by Shannon entropy, and V-J evenness by the Gini coefficient. A clonotype was considered public if more than one individual shared it. TCRdb reran the public reads through fastp at Q25 and MiXCR, keeping productive beta chains. Under each unique CDR3 protein, matching rows form one entry showing the most common genes and DNA. TCRdb's processing, not the study's, gives the V and J calls here. The sample table shows around 500,000 distinct CDR3 sequences, and 13% are seen once. Of the sample, 8.5% to 10% is held by the ten largest clones.

A remark on this clonotype: Its specific antigen is unknown. The input lacks base qualities; no much larger clone sits a single base away.

The same data also went into a second study, on T cells in Graves' hyperthyroidism and ophthalmopathy. That second publication adds: Graves' hyperthyroidism was defined as stable when no progression to ophthalmopathy occurred over 18 months of follow-up. The hyperthyroidism patients were between 18 and 65 years old and newly diagnosed, with a disease duration of less than 2 months. Exclusion was applied to patients with uncontrolled infections, other autoimmune diseases, pregnancy or lactation. Diagnoses were based on clinical symptoms, serum thyroxine and TRAb, thyroid ultrasound and orbital computed tomography. The TCR CDR3 was subjected to a first round of RT-PCR using the HTBI primer set and the Qiagen OneStep RT-PCR kit. Most expanded thyroid clonotypes (frequency above 0.001) were also detected in blood, suggesting blood repertoires may reflect thyroid immune responses. In cross-validation, a model built on a 13 V-J signature told ophthalmopathy apart from stable hyperthyroidism with 85% to 90% sensitivity and about 81% specificity, and in testing the same model reached 80%/75%. In validation, progression to ophthalmopathy was predicted by the model with roughly 71% sensitivity and around 76% specificity, a median of around 5.9 months before onset. A discovery cohort of about a hundred patients, 43 with Graves' ophthalmopathy and 57 with stable Graves' hyperthyroidism, was used to find distinguishing TCR V-J signatures. An independent validation cohort of around 19 hyperthyroidism patients and 17 patients who later progressed to ophthalmopathy tested prospective prediction of ophthalmopathy. For training and testing, the 100 or so patients in the discovery cohort were randomly divided in a 7:3 ratio. Thyroid tissue and blood T-cell repertoires from several Graves' hyperthyroidism patients were also compared in the study. Following sampling, methimazole starting at 30 mg daily was given to hyperthyroidism patients, and high-dose intravenous methylprednisolone was given to ophthalmopathy patients. A second multiplex PCR round built the libraries, followed by size selection and purification. The libraries were sequenced on an Illumina HiSeq2000 using paired-end 100 bp reads. SOAPnuke was used to process the raw data, throwing out any read that contained adapters or uncalled bases, had a mean Phred below 15, or lacked an exact constant-primer or identifier match. COPE v1.2.5 was used to merge the high-quality paired reads, and each unique nucleotide sequence was defined as a clonotype. Clonotypes were aligned to IMGT TRBV, TRBD and TRBJ reference segments using MiTCR v1.1. The analysis included only V-J combinations with a frequency above 0.0001, which together covered about 99% of the repertoires. A TCS score was defined as the ratio of F50 (clonal expansion) to E x V (chaos), with BLOSUM62-based TCRdist applied between CDR3 peptides within each V-J. Welch's t-statistics and random forest reduced fewer than 550 V-J features to about 12, which were used in a naive Bayes classifier (R e1071). No statistical method was used to set the sample size in advance, and investigators knew the group allocation. TCR Vbeta CDR3 sequencing of fewer than 150 peripheral blood samples (over 40 ophthalmopathy, approximately 80 hyperthyroidism and approximately 17 progressor patients) is reported in the paper.

Sequencing was performed on peripheral blood mononuclear cells (PBMCs), taken at new diagnosis, from a patient treated with antithyroid drugs. The sequence came from a man aged 25-40 years with Graves disease. Donor details come from another sample of the same person, matched by shared clones. The chain employs TRBV5-1 and TRBJ2-7; possibly the D gene is TRBD1, per 7 matching bases. The DNA sequence is given as TGCGCCAGCCGCAGGGGGAGGTACGAGCAGTACTTC. The translation is CASRRGRYEQYF. The reference TRBV5-1 and TRBJ2-7 proteins fill in what lies around the CDR3, so the full variable domain reads KAGVTQTPRYLIKTRGQQVTLSCSPISGHRSVSWYQQTPGQGLQFLFEYFSETQRNKGNFPGRFSGRQFSNSRSEMNVSTLELGDSALYLCASRRGRYEQYFGPGTRLTVT.